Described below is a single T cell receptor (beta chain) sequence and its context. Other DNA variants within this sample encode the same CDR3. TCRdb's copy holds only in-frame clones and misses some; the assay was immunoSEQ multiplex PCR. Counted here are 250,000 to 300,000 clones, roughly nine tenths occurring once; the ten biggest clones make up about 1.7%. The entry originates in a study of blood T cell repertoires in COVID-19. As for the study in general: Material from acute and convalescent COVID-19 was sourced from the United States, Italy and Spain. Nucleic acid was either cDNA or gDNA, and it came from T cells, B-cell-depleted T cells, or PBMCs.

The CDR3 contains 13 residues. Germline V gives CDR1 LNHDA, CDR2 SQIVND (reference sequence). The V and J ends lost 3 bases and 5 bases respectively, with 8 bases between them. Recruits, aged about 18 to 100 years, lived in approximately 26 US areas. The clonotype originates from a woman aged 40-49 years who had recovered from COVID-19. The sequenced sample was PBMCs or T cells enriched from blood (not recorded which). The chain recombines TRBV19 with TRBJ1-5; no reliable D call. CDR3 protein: CASSIRGDQPQHF. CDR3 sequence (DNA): TGTGCCAGTAGTATTCGGGGAGATCAGCCCCAGCATTTT.